These 16 T cell receptor beta chains came from one sample sequenced in a study of immune heterogeneity within non-small cell lung tumors. A first 10-cycle multiplex round used 32 V-gene and 13 J-gene primers on TCR beta CDR3. Via MiXCR, TCRdb re-called the multiplex PCR reads, giving one row per CDR3 protein. The top ten hold 13% of the sample, which has fewer than 13,000 distinct CDR3 sequences, 27% seen once. As template, the study used bulk tumor genomic DNA at approximately 610 ng per sample. Biopsies, several per primary tumor and spaced far apart, were collected during surgery. Patients had untreated, newly diagnosed non-small cell lung cancer and underwent curative surgery. Specimen: lung tumor tissue. The receptors here all came from a man aged 50-60 years with non-small cell lung cancer.

The V gene is TRBV6-1, the J gene TRBJ2-7; 8 bases agree with TRBD1. Germline values: CDR1 MNHNS, CDR2 SASEGT. With V trimmed by 10 bases and J by 6 bases, 17 bases remained unmatched. This CDR3 is built from 15 residues. The CDR3: CATGTGLPLGGEQYF. Here the CDR3 DNA reads TGTGCCACCGGGACAGGCCTTCCTCTGGGGGGCGAGCAGTACTTC.

This clonotype has a count of ten or more. The chain carries TRBV12-3 or TRBV12-4 and TRBJ1-5; 7 bases agree with TRBD1. Unmatched junction bases numbered 5, after V lost 6 bases and J lost 3 bases. CDR3 length equals 14 residues. CDR3 loop: CASSSGQFNQPQHF. CDR3 coding DNA: TGTGCCAGCAGCTCGGGACAGTTCAATCAGCCCCAGCATTTT.

Sample share makes this clonotype medium-sized. V is TRBV12-3 or TRBV12-4 and J is TRBJ2-7; no firm D call. The CDR3 runs to 13 residues. Trimming cost V 3 bases and J 2 bases, with 8 bases left between them. The CDR3 protein is CASSFDEPYEQYF. The DNA of the CDR3 is TGTGCCAGCAGTTTTGACGAACCCTACGAGCAGTACTTC.

This clonotype showed up just a few times. The chain employs TRBV5-1 and TRBJ2-5; a possible D gene is TRBD1 (6 bases). Germline V gene lookup returns CDR1 SGHRS and CDR2 YFSETQ. This CDR3 contains 14 residues. Trimming took 2 bases from V and 0 from J, leaving 8 bases between them. Written as DNA, the CDR3 is TGCGCCAGCAGCTTACAGGGTAACCAAGAGACCCAGTACTTC. It yields the protein CASSLQGNQETQYF.

On this clonotype itself: Possible read error: a much larger clone is one base away. This chain joins TRBV25-1 and TRBJ2-1; 11 positions match TRBD2. The CDR3 runs 16 residues. Germline loops: CDR1 MGHDK, CDR2 SYGVNS. V shed 3 bases and J 6 bases; nucleotides not matched to a gene: 7. The CDR3 bases are TGTGCCAGCAGTGATTTGAATAGCGGGAGGGGCAATGAGCAGTTCTTC. It is translated as CASSDLNSGRGNEQFF.

This clonotype was seen once. A much larger clone differs from this one at a single base, so this may be a read error. This chain connects TRBV27 to TRBJ1-4; 12 bases agree with TRBD1. The CDR3 is 14 residues long. J lost 10 bases, V lost 5 bases, and 5 bases had no gene match. Germline V gives CDR1 MNHEY, CDR2 SMNVEV (reference sequence). CDR3 loop: CASSPGQGAVKLFF. CDR3 DNA sequence: TGTGCCAGCAGTCCGGGACAGGGGGCGGTAAAACTGTTTTTT.

By share, this clonotype counts as medium-sized (0.01 to 0.1%). The chain joins TRBV27 to TRBJ2-3, with 7 bases aligning to TRBD2. The CDR3 runs 13 residues. CDR1 MNHEY and CDR2 SMNVEV come from the germline V gene (reference sequence). With V trimmed by 5 bases and J by 5 bases, 4 bases remained unmatched. The CDR3 coding sequence is TGTGCCAGCAGTACGCCGGGAGGAGATACGCAGTATTTT. Translation: CASSTPGGDTQYF.

By share, this clonotype counts as medium-sized (0.01 to 0.1%). The CDR3 here is CASGWDRGTEAFF. DNA for the CDR3: TGTGCCAGCGGATGGGACAGGGGGACTGAAGCTTTCTTT. This rearrangement joins TRBV6-1 to TRBJ1-1; 11 bases line up with TRBD1. The germline V gene has CDR1 MNHNS and CDR2 SASEGT. There are 13 residues in the CDR3. V shed 8 bases, J shed 5 bases, and the junction held 4 bases outside the gene matches.

Details on this clonotype: This clone may be a read error of a much larger clone one base away. The genes are TRBV18 and TRBJ2-7, with 11 nucleotides matching TRBD2. Germline-derived CDR1 and CDR2 are KGHSH and LQKENI. After removal of 4 bases from V and 3 bases from J, the junction contained 5 bases not matched to a gene. This CDR3 contains 15 residues. The CDR3 here is CASSRGLAGGYEQYF. Here the CDR3 DNA reads TGTGCCAGCTCACGAGGTCTAGCGGGGGGCTACGAGCAGTACTTC. Supplemented by reference TRBV18 and TRBJ2-7, the full variable domain reads NAGVMQNPRHLVRRRGQEARLRCSPMKGHSHVYWYRQLPEEGLKFMVYLQKENIIDESGMPKERFSAEFPKEGPSILRIQQVVRGDSAAYFCASSRGLAGGYEQYFGPGTRLTVT.

The chain joins TRBV5-8 to TRBJ1-1, with a possible D match to TRBD1 (5 bases). V lost 3 bases and J 3 bases, leaving 12 bases between the germline ends. This CDR3 is 14 amino acids long. Germline V lookup: CDR1 SGHTS, CDR2 YDEGEE. The CDR3 region is CASSSPGTDTEAFF. The CDR3 nucleotides are TGTGCCAGCAGCTCCCCCGGGACGGACACTGAAGCTTTCTTT.

Judged by abundance, this clonotype is medium-sized. The chain carries TRBV28 and TRBJ1-3; 7 nucleotides match TRBD1. CDR1 MDHEN and CDR2 SYDVKM come from the germline V gene. V trimming: 9 bases; J trimming: 4 bases; junction bases outside the gene matches: 12. The CDR3 is 15 residues long. The CDR3 loop is CASRRGDRVGNTIYF. Here the CDR3 DNA reads TGTGCCAGTAGAAGGGGGGACAGAGTCGGAAACACCATATATTTT.

Concerning this clonotype itself: A much larger clone lies one base from this, so it may be a read error. The chain uses TRBV15 and TRBJ2-3; D is unclear. This CDR3 is built from 14 residues. Germline CDR1 and CDR2: LNHNV and YYDKDF (reference sequence). Written as DNA, the CDR3 is TGTGTCACCAGCAGCCTTCTCACCACAGATACGCAGTATTTT. It encodes CVTSSLLTTDTQYF. Supplemented by reference TRBV15 and TRBJ2-3, the full variable domain reads DAMVIQNPRYQVTQFGKPVTLSCSQTLNHNVMYWYQQKSSQAPKLLFHYYDKDFNNEADTPDNFQSRRPNTSFCFLDIRSPGLGDTAMYLCVTSSLLTTDTQYFGPGTRLTVL.

This clonotype was recorded at least ten times. This chain uses TRBV20-1 with TRBJ2-7; D tentatively fits TRBD1 or TRBD2 (6 bases each). Germline lookup yields CDR1 DFQATT and CDR2 SNEGSKA (reference sequence). The CDR3 is made up of 13 amino acids. Trimming took 6 bases from V and 3 from J, leaving 15 bases between them. DNA of the CDR3: TGCAGTGCGAAGGGGGGTTCCGACTACGAGCAGTACTTC. Translating it yields CSAKGGSDYEQYF.

By sample fraction, this clonotype is medium-sized. The chain uses TRBV6-1 and TRBJ2-3; D may be TRBD2 (5 bases). Germline V gene lookup returns CDR1 MNHNS and CDR2 SASEGT. The CDR3 is made up of 15 amino acids. Trimming pared 7 bases from V and 0 bases from J, leaving 14 bases between. CDR3 protein: CASTHFEGSTDTQYF. The CDR3 bases are TGTGCCAGCACTCATTTTGAGGGAAGCACAGATACGCAGTATTTT.

This clonotype occurred a few times. The J gene is TRBJ1-2, the V gene TRBV3-1; the D is unclear. Germline-derived CDR1 and CDR2 are LGHDT and YNNKEL (reference sequence). Trimming removed 0 bases at V and 4 bases at J, with 12 bases between. This CDR3 spans 15 amino acids. DNA of the CDR3: TGTGCCAGCAGCCAAGATACGGCAGTTCGCTATGGCTACACCTTC. Encoded protein: CASSQDTAVRYGYTF. The full variable domain, completed using reference TRBV3-1 and TRBJ1-2, is DTAVSQTPKYLVTQMGNDKSIKCEQNLGHDTMYWYKQDSKKFLKIMFSYNNKELIINETVPNRFSPKSPDKAHLNLHINSLELGDSAVYFCASSQDTAVRYGYTFGSGTRLTVV.

This clonotype appeared a few times. J is TRBJ2-2 and V is TRBV20-1, with 8 bases identical to TRBD2. Germline CDR1 is DFQATT and CDR2 is SNEGSKA (reference sequence). CDR3 length: 18 amino acids. J lost 0 bases, V lost 0 bases, and 9 bases had no gene match. CDR3: CSARDSGSGDSNTGELFF. The CDR3 coding sequence is TGCAGTGCTAGAGATAGCGGTAGCGGGGACTCGAACACCGGGGAGCTGTTTTTT.